The 9 T cell receptor beta chains given below trace back to one sample, sequenced in a study of blood T cell repertoires in COVID-19. Clones were read by immunoSEQ multiplex PCR, and TCRdb kept only the in-frame ones, dropping some. The repertoire holds roughly 100,000 clones, with 77% as singletons. Specimen: peripheral blood. Every receptor here comes from a woman of 80 years or more with acute or convalescent COVID-19.

The chain recombines TRBV18 with TRBJ1-2, with 8 bases fitting TRBD1. Per the germline V gene, CDR1 is KGHSH and CDR2 is LQKENI. The CDR3 consists of 17 residues. V shed 6 bases and J 2 bases; nucleotides not matched to a gene: 14. This CDR3 is CASSRIDRGRKNYGYTF. CDR3 nucleotides: TGTGCCAGCTCCCGTATAGACAGGGGACGGAAAAACTATGGCTACACCTTC.

This chain joins TRBV12-3 or TRBV12-4 and TRBJ1-5; 7 nucleotides align to TRBD1. With 4 bases clipped from V and 5 bases from J, the junction kept 2 bases outside the gene matches. The CDR3 runs 13 residues. In DNA form, the CDR3 reads TGTGCCAGCAGTTCCCAGGGGGATCAGCCCCAGCATTTT. Its protein is CASSSQGDQPQHF.

The J gene is TRBJ1-4, the V gene TRBV12-3 or TRBV12-4; D is possibly TRBD1 (5 bases). CDR3 length equals 13 residues. V was trimmed by 5 bases and J by 7 bases, leaving 11 bases between them. The CDR3 bases are TGTGCCAGCAGTCCCCGGACACTTGAAAAACTGTTTTTT. Its protein product is CASSPRTLEKLFF.

The genes are TRBV28 and TRBJ1-4; D call uncertain. Germline values: CDR1 MDHEN, CDR2 SYDVKM. V was shortened by 8 bases and J by 5 bases, with 15 bases between the two germline ends. The length of the CDR3 is 14 residues. The CDR3 DNA is TGTGCCAGCTCCCCCCGGGTTTTAAATGAAAAACTGTTTTTT. This gives the protein CASSPRVLNEKLFF.

The CDR3 loop is CASSFSESTDTQYF. The CDR3 nucleotides read TGCGCCAGCAGCTTTTCGGAGAGCACAGATACGCAGTATTTT. The chain recombines TRBV5-1 with TRBJ2-3; D uncertain. The CDR3 consists of 14 residues. Trimming stripped 2 bases from V and 0 bases from J, with 7 bases between. Per the germline V gene, CDR1 is SGHRS and CDR2 is YFSETQ.

There are many counts of this clone. The V gene is TRBV27, the J gene TRBJ2-2, with 14 bases identical to TRBD2. Germline lookup yields CDR1 MNHEY and CDR2 SMNVEV (reference sequence). The CDR3 contains 17 residues. The J segment lost 4 bases and the V segment lost 5 bases, leaving 6 bases of the junction unmatched. CDR3 bases: TGTGCCAGCAGTGGACTAGCGGGGGGCGGTAGCACCGGGGAGCTGTTTTTT. It translates to CASSGLAGGGSTGELFF.

The chain has TRBV27 and TRBJ1-2; TRBD1 agrees at 8 bases. Germline CDR1 and CDR2: MNHEY and SMNVEV (reference sequence). V trimming: 6 bases; J trimming: 3 bases; junction bases outside the gene matches: 12. CDR3 length: 16 amino acids. The CDR3 DNA follows: TGTGCCAGCAGACCAGGACAGGGCCGGACACACTATGGCTACACCTTC. Encoded protein: CASRPGQGRTHYGYTF.

This rearrangement joins TRBV27 to TRBJ2-6, with D possibly matching TRBD1 (5 bases). Deletions cut 3 bases from V and 0 bases from J, with 12 bases between. Germline V CDR1 and CDR2: MNHEY, SMNVEV (reference sequence). This CDR3 is 17 amino acids long. CDR3 bases: TGTGCCAGCAGTTTTACAGGAAAAAGCTCTGGGGCCAACGTCCTGACTTTC. Amino acid sequence: CASSFTGKSSGANVLTF.

The V call is TRBV19, the J call TRBJ2-7; D is possibly TRBD2 (5 bases). The CDR3 runs 13 residues. The germline gives CDR1 LNHDA, CDR2 SQIVND (reference sequence). V was cut by 4 bases and J by 2 bases, with 9 bases left in between. The CDR3: CASSTLDTYEQYF. The CDR3 region has the DNA TGTGCCAGTAGTACACTAGATACCTACGAGCAGTACTTC. Combining the CDR3 with reference TRBV19 and TRBJ2-7 gives the whole variable domain DGGITQSPKYLFRKEGQNVTLSCEQNLNHDAMYWYRQDPGQGLRLIYYSQIVNDFQKGDIAEGYSVSREKKESFPLTVTSAQKNPTAFYLCASSTLDTYEQYFGPGTRLTVT.